This TCR beta chain was retrieved from a study of cytotoxic CD8 clonotypes in ibrutinib-treated CLL. Trimming cost V 5 bases and J 8 bases; bases outside gene matches: 1. CDR1 and CDR2 from the germline V gene are SNHLY and FYNNEI. This CDR3 comprises 11 residues. This table comes from immunoSEQ multiplex PCR, and its TCRdb copy is limited to in-frame clones, with some not included. Of about 84,000 clones listed, 86% are singletons. The specimen was PBMCs, collected before ibrutinib treatment. The sequence came from a human donor with chronic lymphocytic leukemia. The rearrangement links TRBV2 to TRBJ2-3; 7 positions match TRBD2. The CDR3 is CASSPGGTQYF. CDR3 DNA: TGTGCCAGCAGTCCGGGGGGTACGCAGTATTTT.